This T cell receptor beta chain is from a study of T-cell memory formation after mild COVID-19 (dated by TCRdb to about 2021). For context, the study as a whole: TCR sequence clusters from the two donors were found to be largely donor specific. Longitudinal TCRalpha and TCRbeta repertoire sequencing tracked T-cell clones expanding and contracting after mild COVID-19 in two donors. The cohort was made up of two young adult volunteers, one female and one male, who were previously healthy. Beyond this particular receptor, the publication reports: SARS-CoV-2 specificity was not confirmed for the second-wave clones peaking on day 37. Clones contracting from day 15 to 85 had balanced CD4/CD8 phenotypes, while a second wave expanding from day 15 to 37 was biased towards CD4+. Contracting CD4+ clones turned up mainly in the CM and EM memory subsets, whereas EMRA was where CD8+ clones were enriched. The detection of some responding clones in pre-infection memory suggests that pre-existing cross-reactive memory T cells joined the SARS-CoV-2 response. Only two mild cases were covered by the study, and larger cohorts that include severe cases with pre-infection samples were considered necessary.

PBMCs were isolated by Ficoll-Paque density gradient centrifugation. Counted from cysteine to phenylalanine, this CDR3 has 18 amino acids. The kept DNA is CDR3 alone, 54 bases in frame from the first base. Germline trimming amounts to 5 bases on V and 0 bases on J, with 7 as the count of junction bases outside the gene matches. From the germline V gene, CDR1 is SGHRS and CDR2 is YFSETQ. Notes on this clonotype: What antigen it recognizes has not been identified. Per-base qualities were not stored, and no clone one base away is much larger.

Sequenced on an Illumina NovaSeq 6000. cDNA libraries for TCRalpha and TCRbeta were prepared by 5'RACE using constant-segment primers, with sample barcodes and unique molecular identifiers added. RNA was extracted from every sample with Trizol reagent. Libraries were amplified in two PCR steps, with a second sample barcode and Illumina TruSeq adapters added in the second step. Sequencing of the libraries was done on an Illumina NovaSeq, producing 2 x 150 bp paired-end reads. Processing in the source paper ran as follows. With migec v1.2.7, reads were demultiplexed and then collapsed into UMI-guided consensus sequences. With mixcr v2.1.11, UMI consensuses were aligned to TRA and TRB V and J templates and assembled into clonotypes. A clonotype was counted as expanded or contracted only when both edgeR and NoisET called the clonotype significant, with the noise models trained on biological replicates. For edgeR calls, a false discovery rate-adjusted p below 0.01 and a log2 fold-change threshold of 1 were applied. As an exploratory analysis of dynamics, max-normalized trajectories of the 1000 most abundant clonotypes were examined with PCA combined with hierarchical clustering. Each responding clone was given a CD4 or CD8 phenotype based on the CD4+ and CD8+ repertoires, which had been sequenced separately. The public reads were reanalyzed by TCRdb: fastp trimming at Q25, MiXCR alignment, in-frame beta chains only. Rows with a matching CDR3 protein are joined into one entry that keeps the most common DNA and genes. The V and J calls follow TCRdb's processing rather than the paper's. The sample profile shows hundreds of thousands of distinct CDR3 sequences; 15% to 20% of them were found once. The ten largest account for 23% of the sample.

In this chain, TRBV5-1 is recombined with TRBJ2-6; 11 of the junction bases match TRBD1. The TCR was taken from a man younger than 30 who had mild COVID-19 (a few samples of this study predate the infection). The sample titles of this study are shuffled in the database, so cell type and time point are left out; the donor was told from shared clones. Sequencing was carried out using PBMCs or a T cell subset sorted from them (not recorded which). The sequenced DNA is TGCGCCAGCAGGCAGGGACAGGGGGGATACTCTGGGGCCAACGTCCTGACTTTC. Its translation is CASRQGQGGYSGANVLTF.